This entry lists 14 T cell receptor beta chains sequenced from one sample in a study of blood T cell repertoires in COVID-19. Using immunoSEQ multiplex PCR, the repertoire was profiled, and TCRdb retains in-frame clones only, with some absent. The sample records fewer than 300,000 clones, more than 65% being singletons. The sample taken for sequencing was peripheral blood. The receptors derive from a woman between 18 and 30 years old with acute or convalescent COVID-19.

This clone has just one count. The chain links TRBV19 to TRBJ2-5; unclear D gene. Trimming pared 7 bases from V and 6 bases from J, leaving 15 bases between. CDR3 length: 13 amino acids. Germline V gene lookup returns CDR1 LNHDA and CDR2 SQIVND (reference sequence). The CDR3 is CASTSQEWQTQYF. DNA of the CDR3: TGTGCCAGTACGAGCCAGGAATGGCAGACCCAGTACTTC.

As DNA, the CDR3 is TGTGCCAGCAAATGGGTCGGGGTTGGGACAGATACGCAGTATTTT. Translating it yields CASKWVGVGTDTQYF. The chain uses TRBV6-5 and TRBJ2-3; a possible D gene is TRBD2 (5 bases). Trimming removed 7 bases at V and 3 bases at J, with 17 bases between. Germline CDR1 and CDR2: MNHEY and SVGAGI. The CDR3 runs to 15 residues.

This chain joins TRBV28 and TRBJ2-3; 7 bases map to TRBD2. This CDR3 region has 18 residues. With 6 bases clipped from V and 4 bases from J, the junction kept 19 bases outside the gene matches. Germline values: CDR1 MDHEN, CDR2 SYDVKM. CDR3: CASSLRIPSGAGADTQYF. CDR3 in DNA: TGTGCCAGCAGCCTCCGAATCCCTAGCGGTGCGGGGGCAGATACGCAGTATTTT.

The V and J genes are TRBV4-1 and TRBJ2-7; TRBD1 matches 10 bases. CDR3 length: 15 amino acids. Germline CDR1 MGHRA, CDR2 YSYEKL. Trimming at V came to 4 bases and at J to 2 bases, leaving 5 bases not matched to a gene. This chain's CDR3 is CASSPGGQGAYEQYF. The CDR3, as DNA: TGCGCCAGCAGCCCTGGCGGACAGGGGGCCTACGAGCAGTACTTC.

This chain links TRBV7-2 with TRBJ2-3; 13 bases line up with TRBD2. Germline trimming cut 5 bases from V and 7 bases from J; bases unmatched to any gene: 9. Per the germline V gene, CDR1 is SGHTA and CDR2 is FQGNSA. The CDR3 has 16 amino acids. Here the CDR3 reads CASSPKLAGGPNTQYF. Here the CDR3 DNA reads TGTGCCAGCAGCCCAAAACTAGCGGGAGGGCCGAATACGCAGTATTTT.

The rearrangement links TRBV27 to TRBJ2-1; 9 positions match TRBD2. With V trimmed by 6 bases and J by 0 bases, 18 bases remained unmatched. This CDR3 has 20 residues. CDR1 MNHEY and CDR2 SMNVEV come from the germline V gene (reference sequence). DNA of the CDR3: TGTGCCAGCAGCCTCGGTAGCGGGAGATTTTATACCCGCTCCTACAATGAGCAGTTCTTC. Its translation is CASSLGSGRFYTRSYNEQFF.

The chain couples TRBV18 to TRBJ2-5, with a possible D match to TRBD1 (5 bases). The V end lost 6 bases, the J end lost 5 bases, and 16 bases lay between the germline ends. This CDR3 is built from 14 residues. CDR1 and CDR2 (germline): KGHSH, LQKENI. CDR3 in DNA: TGTGCCAGCTCGACCCAACAGGACGGGGAGACCCAGTACTTC. This codes for CASSTQQDGETQYF.

This chain connects TRBV13 to TRBJ2-1; 14 nucleotides agree with TRBD2. In germline, CDR1 is PRHDT, CDR2 FYEKMQ (reference sequence). The V and J ends lost 5 bases and 1 base, in that order; junction bases with no gene match: 10. The CDR3 length is 19 residues. The CDR3 region has the DNA TGTGCCAGCAGCCCTTGGGGACTAGCGGGAGAAGCGTCCTACAATGAGCAGTTCTTC. This codes for CASSPWGLAGEASYNEQFF.

The chain employs TRBV5-4 and TRBJ2-7, with 10 bases fitting TRBD2. The CDR3 is made up of 16 amino acids. Per the germline V gene, CDR1 is SGHNT and CDR2 is YYREEE (reference sequence). The trim removed 2 bases at V and 3 bases at J, leaving 8 bases unmatched. The CDR3: CASSLPGTSENYEQYF. The CDR3 nucleotides read TGTGCCAGCAGCTTACCCGGGACTAGCGAAAACTACGAGCAGTACTTC. Combining the CDR3 with reference TRBV5-4 and TRBJ2-7 gives the whole variable domain ETGVTQSPTHLIKTRGQQVTLRCSSQSGHNTVSWYQQALGQGPQFIFQYYREEENGRGNFPPRFSGLQFPNYSSELNVNALELDDSALYLCASSLPGTSENYEQYFGPGTRLTVT.

V is TRBV12-2 and J is TRBJ2-1; the D call in the table, TRBD2, was not verified against the DNA. TRBV12-2 is a listed pseudogene. CDR3 length: 15 amino acids. The CDR3 here is CASRFRPRVYNEQFF. The CDR3, as DNA: TGTGCAAGTCGCTTTCGACCTCGGGTCTACAATGAGCAGTTCTTC.

This rearrangement joins TRBV12-3 or TRBV12-4 to TRBJ1-2; D is perhaps TRBD1 (5 bases). V was pared by 5 bases and J by 3 bases, with 10 bases between. The CDR3 totals 13 residues. The CDR3 spells CASSKTAYYGYTF. CDR3 DNA: TGTGCCAGCAGTAAGACAGCTTACTATGGCTACACCTTC.

V gene TRBV7-8 combines with J gene TRBJ1-1; D remains unclear. The CDR3 length is 14 residues. V lost 5 bases, J lost 0 bases, and 10 bases lay in between. From germline, CDR1 is SGHVS and CDR2 FQNEAQ. The CDR3 here is CASSPGLMNTEAFF. In DNA form, the CDR3 reads TGTGCCAGCAGCCCGGGATTAATGAACACTGAAGCTTTCTTT.

The CDR3 sequence: CASSTPTTSGASYEQYF. In DNA, the CDR3 is TGTGCCAGCAGTACCCCGACGACTAGCGGGGCGTCCTACGAGCAGTACTTC. The V gene is TRBV6-2 or TRBV6-3, the J gene TRBJ2-7; the match to TRBD2 covers 11 bases. The germline V gene encodes CDR1 MNHEY and CDR2 SVGEGT. With 5 bases clipped from V and 1 base from J, the junction kept 10 bases outside the gene matches. This CDR3 is built from 17 residues.

This clone was recorded once. This chain connects TRBV27 to TRBJ2-6; D gene unclear. V gave up 7 bases and J gave up 4 bases, with 11 bases separating them. The CDR3 runs 14 residues. CDR1 is MNHEY, CDR2 SMNVEV, per germline (reference sequence). CDR3 nucleotide sequence: TGTGCCAGCAAGCTTTGGTCCGGGGCCAACGTCCTGACTTTC. Amino acid sequence: CASKLWSGANVLTF.